The 29 T cell receptor beta chains listed next were all sequenced from one sample in a study of cytomegalovirus exposure and HLA in healthy donors. The PCR ran on 60 Vbeta and 13 Jbeta primers. Profiling relied on immunoSEQ multiplex PCR, and the TCRdb table lists in-frame clones only, not all of them. Of some 110,000 clones in the sample, just under 75% are singletons; the top ten hold approximately 4.3%. Input material: PBMCs. These receptors originate from a man aged 60-69 years in good health and CMV-seropositive.

The CDR3 here is CASSPRAGLGLKLFF. In DNA form, the CDR3 reads TGTGCCAGCAGTCCCCGGGCGGGCTTGGGCTTAAAACTGTTTTTT. The chain has TRBV7-2 and TRBJ1-4; D gene unclear. The V end lost 6 bases, the J end lost 10 bases, and 21 bases lay between the germline ends. The CDR3 has 15 amino acids. Germline V gene lookup returns CDR1 SGHTA and CDR2 FQGNSA.

The chain is built from TRBV6-6 and TRBJ2-7; D might be TRBD2 (5 bases). V shed 4 bases and J shed 0 bases, with 16 bases lying between them. Germline V gives CDR1 MNHNY, CDR2 SVGAGI (reference sequence). This CDR3 contains 16 residues. CDR3 nucleotide sequence: TGTGCCAGCAGTTCCCAAGGTCCTCGGGGCTCCTACGAGCAGTACTTC. This codes for CASSSQGPRGSYEQYF.

V usage is TRBV5-1 and J usage is TRBJ1-4; D not certain. The CDR3 length is 18 residues. V was clipped by 4 bases and J by 0 bases, with 19 bases between them. Germline-derived CDR1 and CDR2 are SGHRS and YFSETQ. The CDR3 is CASSNSPGYPATNEKLFF. The CDR3 DNA reads TGCGCCAGCAGCAATTCACCGGGATACCCTGCAACTAATGAAAAACTGTTTTTT.

This sequence joins TRBV7-3 and TRBJ2-1, with 9 nucleotides matching TRBD1. Germline loops: CDR1 SGHTA, CDR2 FQGTGA. Trimming at V came to 6 bases and at J to 2 bases, leaving 5 bases not matched to a gene. The CDR3 length is 15 residues. The CDR3 bases are TGTGCCAGCAGTCTCGACAGGGGGGCCTACAATGAGCAGTTCTTC. Its protein product is CASSLDRGAYNEQFF.

The rearrangement joins TRBV11-2 to TRBJ2-1; TRBD2 matches at 7 bases. V lost 5 bases to trimming and J lost 7 bases; unmatched junction nucleotides: 11. The CDR3 covers 15 residues. Germline loops: CDR1 SGHAT, CDR2 FQNNGV. The CDR3 region is CASSPMWVGGNEQFF. The CDR3 DNA sequence: TGTGCCAGCAGCCCGATGTGGGTCGGGGGGAATGAGCAGTTCTTC.

CDR3 nucleotide sequence: TGTGCCAGCAGCCCGGGACAGGAAGAGACCCAGTACTTC. This encodes CASSPGQEETQYF. The chain employs TRBV7-3 and TRBJ2-5; 8 positions match TRBD1. V shed 5 bases and J 3 bases; nucleotides not matched to a gene: 2. Per the germline V gene, CDR1 is SGHTA and CDR2 is FQGTGA. CDR3 length equals 13 residues.

V and J are TRBV15 and TRBJ2-3; unclear D gene. Germline lookup yields CDR1 LNHNV and CDR2 YYDKDF (reference sequence). Between the trimmed V and J ends, which lost 0 bases and 5 bases, there was a span of 6 bases. The CDR3 covers 13 residues. The CDR3 bases are TGTGCCACCAGCAGAGATCGCGGAGATACGCAGTATTTT. Protein: CATSRDRGDTQYF.

The J gene is TRBJ1-5, the V gene TRBV6-6, with D possibly being TRBD1 (5 bases). Trimming pared 5 bases from V and 0 bases from J, leaving 11 bases between. Germline V gene data show CDR1 as MNHNY and CDR2 as SVGAGI (reference sequence). The CDR3 runs to 15 residues. CDR3 in DNA: TGTGCCAGCAGTGTCCGACAGAGTAGCAATCAGCCCCAGCATTTT. Amino acids: CASSVRQSSNQPQHF.

This rearrangement joins TRBV18 to TRBJ2-2; TRBD1 aligns across 7 bases. The ends lost 2 bases at V and 7 bases at J; junction bases unmatched: 1. The V gene's germline CDR1 is KGHSH and CDR2 LQKENI. CDR3 length: 13 residues. CDR3 nucleotide sequence: TGTGCCAGCTCACCAACAGGGGTCGGGGAGCTGTTTTTT. Its protein product is CASSPTGVGELFF.

V gene TRBV7-9 combines with J gene TRBJ2-3, with 10 bases fitting TRBD2. The CDR3 is made up of 15 amino acids. V lost 3 bases to trimming and J lost 0 bases; unmatched junction nucleotides: 0. Germline V gives CDR1 SEHNR, CDR2 FQNEAQ (reference sequence). The CDR3 DNA reads as TGTGCCAGCAGCTTGACTAGCGGGAGCACAGATACGCAGTATTTT. This translates into CASSLTSGSTDTQYF.

Details on this clone: The sample has other DNA sequences that encode this CDR3 too. CDR3 sequence: CASSVSHSYGYTF. Written as DNA, the CDR3 is TGTGCCAGCAGCGTAAGCCACTCCTATGGCTACACCTTC. V usage is TRBV9 and J usage is TRBJ1-2; the D is unclear. This CDR3 region has 13 residues. Germline CDR1 and CDR2: SGDLS and YYNGEE. Trimming cost V 1 base and J 4 bases, with 8 bases left between them.

Here the CDR3 reads CASSFYSGTGELFF. The CDR3 DNA is TGTGCCAGCAGCTTCTATTCGGGGACCGGGGAGCTGTTTTTT. The J gene is TRBJ2-2, the V gene TRBV5-4; tentative D call: TRBD2 (5 bases). V dropped 2 bases and J dropped 5 bases, with 10 bases sitting between them. CDR1 SGHNT and CDR2 YYREEE come from the germline V gene (reference sequence). The CDR3 contains 14 residues.

V usage is TRBV15 and J usage is TRBJ2-4; TRBD1 matches 7 bases. Germline trimming cut 3 bases from V and 6 bases from J; bases unmatched to any gene: 17. The CDR3 totals 18 residues. Per the germline V gene, CDR1 is LNHNV and CDR2 is YYDKDF (reference sequence). The CDR3 protein is CATSSLPESGDRVNIQYF. CDR3 nucleotides: TGTGCCACCAGCAGTCTTCCCGAATCCGGAGACAGGGTAAACATTCAGTACTTC.

This chain joins TRBV2 and TRBJ2-3; 7 bases line up with TRBD2. Trimming cost V 6 bases and J 0 bases; bases outside gene matches: 6. Germline CDR1 SNHLY, CDR2 FYNNEI. The CDR3 is 15 amino acids. The CDR3 DNA reads TGTGCCAGCAGAGGCGGGGGACTTAGCACAGATACGCAGTATTTT. Translation: CASRGGGLSTDTQYF.

This sequence joins TRBV19 and TRBJ1-3; D unclear. This CDR3 spans 15 amino acids. V was clipped by 7 bases and J by 4 bases, with 17 bases between them. Per germline, CDR1 LNHDA and CDR2 SQIVND (reference sequence). The CDR3 nucleotides read TGTGCCAGTATCGAACCGGGAAAAAGCGGAAACACCATATATTTT. Translating gives CASIEPGKSGNTIYF.

The chain uses TRBV7-9 and TRBJ1-2; D remains unclear. In germline, CDR1 is SEHNR, CDR2 FQNEAQ (reference sequence). The CDR3 spans 13 residues. V lost 0 bases to trimming and J lost 8 bases, with 10 bases between them. The CDR3 sequence: CASSLAMPIGYTF. The CDR3, as DNA: TGTGCCAGCAGCTTAGCGATGCCTATAGGCTACACCTTC.

The V gene is TRBV4-2, the J gene TRBJ2-5, with TRBD2 matching 10 bases. The CDR3 sequence is 17 residues long. Unmatched junction bases numbered 7, after V lost 2 bases and J lost 1 base. The germline V gene encodes CDR1 LGHNA and CDR2 YNFKEQ. CDR3 residues: CASSQQQSSGGQETQYF. DNA for the CDR3: TGTGCCAGCAGCCAACAACAATCTAGCGGGGGCCAAGAGACCCAGTACTTC.

The gene calls are TRBV2 and TRBJ2-5; D perhaps matches TRBD2 (5 bases). Per the germline V gene, CDR1 is SNHLY and CDR2 is FYNNEI. The CDR3 consists of 15 residues. The V and J ends lost 7 bases and 5 bases respectively, with 20 bases between them. The CDR3 sequence: CASNYAPRRGETQYF. CDR3 DNA: TGTGCCAGCAATTACGCCCCAAGGCGCGGGGAGACCCAGTACTTC.

The V call is TRBV6-5, the J call TRBJ2-3, with 7 nucleotides matching TRBD2. Trimming cost V 0 bases and J 2 bases; bases outside gene matches: 2. The CDR3 sequence is 15 residues long. CDR1 is MNHEY and CDR2 is SVGAGI in the germline V gene. This CDR3 reads CASSYSAGDTDTQYF. The CDR3 nucleotides read TGTGCCAGCAGTTACTCCGCGGGGGACACAGATACGCAGTATTTT.

CDR3 sequence reads: CASSLAAGNGYTF. As DNA, the CDR3 is TGTGCCAGCAGCTTGGCGGCAGGGAATGGCTACACCTTC. This rearrangement joins TRBV5-6 to TRBJ1-2; tentative D call: TRBD1 (5 bases). Deletions cut 0 bases from V and 6 bases from J, with 9 bases between. CDR1 and CDR2 from the germline V gene are SGHDT and YYEEEE. The CDR3 contains 13 residues.

The chain has TRBV7-3 and TRBJ2-2, with TRBD2 as a possible D gene (5 bases). The CDR3 consists of 16 residues. Looked up from germline, CDR1 is SGHTA and CDR2 is FQGTGA. The ends were cut back, 2 bases at V and 4 bases at J, with 14 bases in the middle. CDR3 DNA: TGTGCCAGCAGCTTACTCGCGGTAGAGGGCACCGGGGAGCTGTTTTTT. This gives the protein CASSLLAVEGTGELFF.

This clone was counted between two and nine times. The rearrangement joins TRBV7-2 to TRBJ1-2; D call uncertain. V shed 1 base and J shed 5 bases, with 8 bases lying between them. The germline CDR1 and CDR2 sequences are SGHTA and FQGNSA. The CDR3 has 13 residues. The CDR3 region is CASSLDLRYGYTF. DNA for the CDR3: TGTGCCAGCAGCTTAGATCTACGGTATGGCTACACCTTC. The whole variable domain, remainder taken from reference TRBV7-2 and TRBJ1-2, is GAGVSQSPSNKVTEKGKDVELRCDPISGHTALYWYRQSLGQGLEFLIYFQGNSAPDKSGLPSDRFSAERTGGSVSTLTIQRTQQEDSAVYLCASSLDLRYGYTFGSGTRLTVV.

CDR3 residues: CASSLDGTNEETQYF. CDR3 sequence (DNA): TGCGCCAGCAGCTTGGACGGGACAAATGAAGAGACCCAGTACTTC. The chain employs TRBV5-1 and TRBJ2-5; maybe TRBD1 (6 bases). The length of the CDR3 is 15 residues. Trimming left V 0 bases short and J 3 bases short, with 12 bases between. Germline assignment: CDR1 SGHRS and CDR2 YFSETQ. Together with reference TRBV5-1 and TRBJ2-5, the CDR3 gives the full variable domain: KAGVTQTPRYLIKTRGQQVTLSCSPISGHRSVSWYQQTPGQGLQFLFEYFSETQRNKGNFPGRFSGRQFSNSRSEMNVSTLELGDSALYLCASSLDGTNEETQYFGPGTRLLVL.

The gene calls are TRBV20-1 and TRBJ2-7; 11 nucleotides match TRBD1. This CDR3 has 11 residues. V was clipped by 6 bases and J by 7 bases; unmatched bases: 2. The germline V gene has CDR1 DFQATT and CDR2 SNEGSKA (reference sequence). The CDR3 DNA reads as TGCAGTGCGGACAGGGGGCTTGAGCAGTACTTC. Residues: CSADRGLEQYF.

V gene TRBV5-4 combines with J gene TRBJ2-7; 14 bases fit TRBD2. Trimming took 4 bases from V and 5 from J; bases not matched to a gene: 5. This CDR3 spans 15 amino acids. Germline CDR1 reads SGHNT; CDR2 reads YYREEE (reference sequence). The CDR3 region is CASSPQGLAGDEQYF. The CDR3 bases are TGTGCCAGCAGCCCCCAGGGACTAGCGGGGGACGAGCAGTACTTC.

The chain is built from TRBV7-3 and TRBJ2-3; D possibly corresponds to TRBD1 (6 bases). The V and J ends lost 7 bases and 4 bases respectively, with 18 bases between them. CDR1 and CDR2 from the germline V gene are SGHTA and FQGTGA. The CDR3 runs to 15 residues. The CDR3, as DNA: TGTGCCAGCACCTTTTCGGGTGGGGGCGCAGATACGCAGTATTTT. It yields the protein CASTFSGGGADTQYF.

This sequence joins TRBV30 and TRBJ2-2; D uncertain. CDR3 length equals 16 residues. In germline, CDR1 is GTSNPN, CDR2 SVGIG (reference sequence). The V and J ends lost 4 bases and 1 base respectively, with 16 bases between them. CDR3: CAWTLLGRQNTGELFF. DNA of the CDR3: TGTGCCTGGACCCTCCTAGGAAGGCAGAACACCGGGGAGCTGTTTTTT.

The table lists this clone with a count of one. This chain joins TRBV5-4 and TRBJ2-5, with 7 positions matching TRBD2. Germline lookup yields CDR1 SGHNT and CDR2 YYREEE (reference sequence). Losses at the gene ends were 7 bases for V and 2 bases for J; bases not matched to a gene: 2. CDR3 length: 12 residues. Here the CDR3 DNA reads TGTGCCAGCGGGACTACTCAAGAGACCCAGTACTTC. The encoded protein is CASGTTQETQYF.

The CDR3 protein is CASSYKGGAQHF. CDR3 DNA: TGTGCCAGCAGCTATAAGGGGGGGGCCCAGCATTTT. The chain uses TRBV5-8 and TRBJ1-5; tentatively, D is TRBD1 (6 bases). Germline V gene lookup returns CDR1 SGHTS and CDR2 YDEGEE. CDR3 length: 12 amino acids. Trimming pared 3 bases from V and 11 bases from J, leaving 12 bases between.